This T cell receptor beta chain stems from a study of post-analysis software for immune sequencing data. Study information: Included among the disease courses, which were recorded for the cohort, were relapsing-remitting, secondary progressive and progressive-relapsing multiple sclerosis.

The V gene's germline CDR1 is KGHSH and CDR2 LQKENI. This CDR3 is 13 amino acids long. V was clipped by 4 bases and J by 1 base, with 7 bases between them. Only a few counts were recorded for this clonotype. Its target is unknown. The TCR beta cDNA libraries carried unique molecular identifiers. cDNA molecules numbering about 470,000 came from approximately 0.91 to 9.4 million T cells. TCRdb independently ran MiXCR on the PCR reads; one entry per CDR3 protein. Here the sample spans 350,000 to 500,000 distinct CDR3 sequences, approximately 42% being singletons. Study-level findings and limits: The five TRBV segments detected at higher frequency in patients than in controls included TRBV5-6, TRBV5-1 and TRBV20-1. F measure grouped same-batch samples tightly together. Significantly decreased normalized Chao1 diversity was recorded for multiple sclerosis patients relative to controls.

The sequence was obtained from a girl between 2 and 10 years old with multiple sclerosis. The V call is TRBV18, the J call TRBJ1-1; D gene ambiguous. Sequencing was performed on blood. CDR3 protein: CASSRQQNTEAFF. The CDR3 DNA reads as TGTGCCAGCTCACGCCAACAGAACACTGAAGCTTTCTTT.